Reported below is one T cell receptor beta chain. This study enrolled people aged 18 to 89 from around 26 US geographic areas. The data are from a study of blood T cell repertoires in COVID-19. Looked up from germline, CDR1 is MNHEY and CDR2 is SMNVEV (reference sequence). The ends were cut back, 2 bases at V and 3 bases at J, with 4 bases in the middle. The CDR3 spans 13 residues. Only in-frame clones appear in the TCRdb table, and some are missing; sequencing was by immunoSEQ multiplex PCR. The repertoire holds 300,000 to 350,000 clones, with nearly 90% as singletons. This receptor was obtained from a woman aged 18-35 years with acute COVID-19. The chain couples TRBV27 to TRBJ2-2; D ambiguous. Sequencing was done on a sample of PBMCs or T cells enriched from blood (not recorded which). For the CDR3, the DNA is TGTGCCAGCAGTTTAGTAGACACCGGGGAGCTGTTTTTT. Translation: CASSLVDTGELFF.